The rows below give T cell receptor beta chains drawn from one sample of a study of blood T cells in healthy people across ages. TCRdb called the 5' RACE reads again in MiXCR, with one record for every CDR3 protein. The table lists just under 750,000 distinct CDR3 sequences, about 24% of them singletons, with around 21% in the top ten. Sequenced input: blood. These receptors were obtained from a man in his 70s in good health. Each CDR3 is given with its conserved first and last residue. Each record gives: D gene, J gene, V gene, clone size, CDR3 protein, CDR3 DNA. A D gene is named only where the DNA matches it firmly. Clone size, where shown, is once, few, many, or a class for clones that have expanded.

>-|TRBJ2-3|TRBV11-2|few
CASSLTRSSTDTQYF
TGTGCCAGCAGCTTAACTCGATCAAGCACAGATACGCAGTATTTT
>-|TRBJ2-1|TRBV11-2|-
CASSLGGLAIYNEQFF
TGTGCCAGCAGCTTAGGGGGGCTAGCGATCTACAATGAGCAGTTCTTC
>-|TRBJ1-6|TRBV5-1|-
CASSKDLRDSPLHF
TGCGCCAGCAGCAAGGACCTCAGGGATTCACCCCTCCACTTT
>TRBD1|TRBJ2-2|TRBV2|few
CTSSTGTGRSTGELFF
TGTACCAGCAGTACCGGGACAGGAAGAAGCACCGGGGAGCTGTTTTTT
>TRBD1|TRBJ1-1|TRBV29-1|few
CSVGRDRATEAFF
TGCAGCGTCGGCCGGGACAGGGCCACTGAAGCTTTCTTT
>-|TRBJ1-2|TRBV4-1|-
CASSKTGPRDYGYTF
TGCGCCAGCAGCAAGACAGGCCCGCGGGACTATGGCTACACCTTC
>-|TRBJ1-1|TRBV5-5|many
CASSSGTARNTEAFF
TGTGCCAGCAGCTCAGGGACCGCACGAAACACTGAAGCTTTCTTT
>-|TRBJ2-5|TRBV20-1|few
CSASSSGLRQETQYF
TGCAGTGCTAGTTCTTCCGGACTACGCCAAGAGACCCAGTACTTC
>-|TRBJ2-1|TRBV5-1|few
CASMGTKTEQFF
TGCGCCAGCATGGGAACAAAGACCGAGCAGTTCTTC
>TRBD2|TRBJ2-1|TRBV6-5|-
CASRIGLAGKEQFF
TGTGCCAGCAGGATCGGACTAGCAGGGAAAGAGCAGTTCTTC
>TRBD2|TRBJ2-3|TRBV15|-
CATSTTSGKTDTQYF
TGTGCCACCAGCACGACTAGCGGGAAAACAGATACGCAGTATTTT
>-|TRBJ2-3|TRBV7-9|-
CASSFGQSPTDTQYF
TGTGCCAGCAGCTTTGGACAGTCCCCCACGGATACGCAGTATTTT
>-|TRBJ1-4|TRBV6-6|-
CASIPGGTNEKLFF
TGTGCCAGCATCCCGGGCGGAACTAATGAAAAACTGTTTTTT
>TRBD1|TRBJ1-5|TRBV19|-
CASSIDRGNQPQHF
TGTGCCAGTAGTATTGACAGGGGCAATCAGCCCCAGCATTTT
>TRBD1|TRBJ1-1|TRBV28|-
CASTPPQGMNTEAFF
TGTGCCAGCACCCCTCCACAGGGGATGAACACTGAAGCTTTCTTT
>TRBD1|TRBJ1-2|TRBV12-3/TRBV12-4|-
CASSRDSKYGYTF
TGTGCCAGCAGTCGGGACAGCAAATATGGCTACACCTTC
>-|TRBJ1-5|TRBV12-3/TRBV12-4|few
CASSWDRSNQPQHF
TGTGCCAGCAGTTGGGACCGTAGCAATCAGCCCCAGCATTTT
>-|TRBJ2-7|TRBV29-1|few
CSVLGVYEQYF
TGCAGCGTTCTGGGGGTTTACGAGCAGTACTTC
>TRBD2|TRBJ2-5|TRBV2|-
CASRTVLLAGQETQYF
TGTGCCAGCAGGACCGTATTACTAGCGGGACAAGAGACCCAGTACTTC
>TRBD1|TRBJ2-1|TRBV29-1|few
CSVVRDSNEQFF
TGCAGCGTTGTCCGGGACAGCAATGAGCAGTTCTTC
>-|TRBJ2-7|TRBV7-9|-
CASSPKGGESYEQYF
TGTGCCAGCAGCCCGAAGGGCGGGGAGTCCTACGAGCAGTACTTC
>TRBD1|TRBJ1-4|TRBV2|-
CASSMGTGGSLGEKLFF
TGTGCCAGCAGTATGGGGACAGGGGGCTCTCTGGGAGAAAAACTGTTTTTT
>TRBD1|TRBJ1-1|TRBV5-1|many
CASGQGNSREAFF
TGCGCCAGCGGACAGGGTAATTCCAGAGAAGCTTTCTTT
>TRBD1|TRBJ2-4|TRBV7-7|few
CASSLDRCRAKNIQYF
TGTGCCAGCAGCCTGGACAGGTGCCGAGCCAAAAACATTCAGTACTTC
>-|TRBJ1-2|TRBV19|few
CANSMSGDYGYTF
TGTGCCAATAGTATGTCCGGGGACTATGGCTACACCTTC
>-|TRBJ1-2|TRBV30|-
CAWKRTFRPGDPYGYTF
TGTGCCTGGAAGCGTACCTTTAGGCCAGGGGATCCCTATGGCTACACCTTC
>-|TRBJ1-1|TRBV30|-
CAWSGQLEAFF
TGTGCCTGGAGTGGACAGCTTGAAGCTTTCTTT
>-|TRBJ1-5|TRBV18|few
CASSPTAGGVSNQPQHF
TGTGCCAGCTCACCGACCGCCGGAGGCGTTAGCAATCAGCCCCAGCATTTT
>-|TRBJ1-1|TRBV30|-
CAWKAGVNTEAFF
TGTGCCTGGAAAGCAGGGGTGAACACTGAAGCTTTCTTT
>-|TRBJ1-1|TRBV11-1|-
CAGSLAQGMAEAFF
TGTGCCGGCAGCTTAGCACAGGGCATGGCTGAAGCTTTCTTT
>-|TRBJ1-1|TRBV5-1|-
CASSWAWGEGGEAFF
TGCGCCAGCAGCTGGGCATGGGGCGAGGGGGGTGAAGCTTTCTTT
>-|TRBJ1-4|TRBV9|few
CASSALTGDVNEKLFF
TGTGCCAGCAGCGCTTTGACCGGTGATGTAAATGAAAAACTGTTTTTT
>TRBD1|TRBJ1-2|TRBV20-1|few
CSASRTGGAEGGYTF
TGCAGTGCCAGCCGGACAGGGGGCGCTGAGGGGGGCTACACCTTC
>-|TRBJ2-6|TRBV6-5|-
CASSYSILSGMFSGANVLTF
TGTGCCAGCAGTTACTCGATATTGTCAGGGATGTTCTCTGGGGCCAACGTCCTGACTTTC
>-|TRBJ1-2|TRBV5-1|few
CASSLALGTQTYGYTF
TGCGCCAGCAGCTTGGCCCTCGGGACCCAAACCTATGGCTACACCTTC
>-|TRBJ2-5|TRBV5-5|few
CASSWTVEKETQYF
TGTGCCAGCAGCTGGACAGTGGAGAAAGAGACCCAGTACTTC
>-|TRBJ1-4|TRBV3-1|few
CASSQESGLSNEKLFF
TGTGCCAGCAGCCAAGAGTCGGGACTGAGTAATGAAAAACTGTTTTTT
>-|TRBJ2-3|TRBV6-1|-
CASRPGRSKTDTQYF
TGTGCCAGCAGGCCGGGACGGAGCAAAACAGATACGCAGTATTTT
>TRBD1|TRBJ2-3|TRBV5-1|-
CASSLGQGYGDTQYF
TGCGCCAGCAGCTTGGGACAGGGGTATGGAGATACGCAGTATTTT
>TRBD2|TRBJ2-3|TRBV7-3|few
CASSLTGTNTDTQYF
TGTGCCAGCAGCTTAACCGGGACTAACACAGATACGCAGTATTTT
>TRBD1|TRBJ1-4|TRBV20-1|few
CSASSRGSEKLFF
TGCAGTGCTAGCAGCAGGGGGAGTGAAAAACTGTTTTTT
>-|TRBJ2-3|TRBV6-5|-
CASSYPDPGGRQYF
TGTGCCAGCAGTTACCCGGACCCCGGCGGTAGGCAGTATTTT
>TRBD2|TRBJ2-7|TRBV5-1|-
CASRGGIDYEQYF
TGCGCCAGCAGGGGAGGGATCGACTACGAGCAGTACTTC
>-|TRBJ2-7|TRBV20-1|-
CSARIPGADYEQYF
TGCAGTGCTAGAATACCAGGTGCGGACTACGAGCAGTACTTC
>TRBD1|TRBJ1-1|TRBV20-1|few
CSASRRDRGVSSIEAFF
TGCAGTGCTAGTCGTCGGGACAGGGGGGTATCGTCTATTGAAGCTTTCTTT
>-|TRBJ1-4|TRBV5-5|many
CASSVVDNEKLFF
TGTGCCAGCAGTGTTGTCGATAATGAAAAACTGTTTTTT
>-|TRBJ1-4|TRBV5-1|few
CARGGQLGDAIEKLFF
TGCGCCCGCGGGGGGCAGCTGGGGGATGCGATTGAAAAACTGTTTTTT
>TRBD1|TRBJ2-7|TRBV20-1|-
CRVLGGQGYYEQYF
TGCAGGGTCTTAGGGGGACAGGGCTACTACGAGCAGTACTTC
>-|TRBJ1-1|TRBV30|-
CAWKERGYGEAFF
TGTGCCTGGAAGGAGCGGGGCTACGGTGAAGCTTTCTTT
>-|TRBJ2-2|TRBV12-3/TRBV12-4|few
CASSLGVAYTGELFF
TGTGCCAGCAGTTTAGGAGTAGCATACACCGGGGAGCTGTTTTTT
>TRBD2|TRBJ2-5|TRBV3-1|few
CASSQRTSGTGETQYF
TGTGCCAGCAGCCAAAGGACTAGCGGGACGGGAGAGACCCAGTACTTC
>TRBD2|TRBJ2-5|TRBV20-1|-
CSAGRPGGRLEETQYF
TGCAGTGCTGGGCGCCCGGGAGGGCGTTTAGAGGAGACCCAGTACTTC
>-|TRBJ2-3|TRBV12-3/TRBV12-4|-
CASKLSEGTDTQYF
TGTGCCAGCAAATTAAGCGAGGGAACAGATACGCAGTATTTT
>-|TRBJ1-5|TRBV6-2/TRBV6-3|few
CASSNRRNRANQPQHF
TGTGCCAGCAGTAACAGACGGAACAGGGCAAATCAGCCCCAGCATTTT
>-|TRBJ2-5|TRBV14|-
CASSHDRETQYF
TGTGCCAGCAGCCACGATAGGGAGACCCAGTACTTC
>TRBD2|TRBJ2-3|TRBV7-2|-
CASGLLAGVTDTQYF
TGTGCCAGCGGCCTACTAGCGGGAGTAACAGATACGCAGTATTTT
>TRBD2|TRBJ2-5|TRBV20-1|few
CGGTSGGKETQYF
TGCGGAGGGACTAGTGGGGGAAAAGAGACCCAGTACTTC